The 22 T cell receptor beta chains presented below share a single source sample, sequenced in a study of blood T cell repertoires in COVID-19. The table came from immunoSEQ multiplex PCR; TCRdb's copy has only in-frame clones and leaves some out. The table includes 350,000 to 400,000 clones, roughly 90% detected once. The specimen was PBMCs or T cells enriched from blood (not recorded which). The origin of the receptors is a woman aged 40 to 55 who had been exposed to COVID-19.

The chain is built from TRBV5-1 and TRBJ2-3, with 13 bases identical to TRBD2. There are 16 residues in the CDR3. Unmatched junction bases numbered 0, after V lost 2 bases and J lost 0 bases. Germline V gene sequence: CDR1 SGHRS, CDR2 YFSETQ. The CDR3 is CASSLLAGGSTDTQYF. CDR3 sequence (DNA): TGCGCCAGCAGCTTACTAGCGGGGGGGAGCACAGATACGCAGTATTTT.

The CDR3 DNA sequence: TGTGCCAGCAGACTAGTTTCCGGGACTCTTCTTACGGAAGCTTTCTTT. It yields the protein CASRLVSGTLLTEAFF. This chain joins TRBV2 and TRBJ1-1, with D possibly TRBD1 on 5 matching bases. The germline V and J ends were trimmed by 6 bases and 8 bases, with 25 bases remaining between them. The V gene's germline CDR1 is SNHLY and CDR2 FYNNEI. The CDR3 has 16 amino acids. Based on the CDR3 plus reference TRBV2 and TRBJ1-1, the full variable domain is EPEVTQTPSHQVTQMGQEVILRCVPISNHLYFYWYRQILGQKVEFLVSFYNNEISEKSEIFDDQFSVERPDGSNFTLKIRSTKLEDSAMYFCASRLVSGTLLTEAFFGQGTRLTVV.

The rearrangement joins TRBV10-2 to TRBJ1-2; the D is unclear. The CDR3 length is 11 residues. V was shortened by 4 bases and J by 7 bases, with 7 bases between the two germline ends. The germline V gene has CDR1 WSHSY and CDR2 SAAADI. As DNA, the CDR3 is TGCGCCAGCAGTGTGGGCACTGGCTACACCTTC. Its protein is CASSVGTGYTF.

J is TRBJ1-1 and V is TRBV5-4; D unresolved. The germline V and J ends were trimmed by 3 bases and 3 bases, with 3 bases remaining between them. CDR1 and CDR2 (germline): SGHNT, YYREEE (reference sequence). The CDR3 length is 11 residues. The CDR3 loop is CASSSYTEAFF. The CDR3 coding sequence is TGTGCCAGCAGCTCTTACACTGAAGCTTTCTTT.

The chain recombines TRBV20-1 with TRBJ2-1, with 7 positions matching TRBD1. The V segment lost 3 bases and the J segment 7 bases; nucleotides outside the gene matches: 6. Germline CDR1 and CDR2: DFQATT and SNEGSKA (reference sequence). CDR3 length equals 13 residues. The CDR3 loop reads CSASEGAGNEQFF. As DNA, the CDR3 is TGCAGTGCTAGTGAGGGGGCAGGGAATGAGCAGTTCTTC.

This chain connects TRBV9 to TRBJ1-3; perhaps TRBD1 as D (6 bases). Germline CDR1 SGDLS, CDR2 YYNGEE. With 2 bases removed from V and 0 bases from J, the gap between germline ends came to 15 bases. This CDR3 spans 17 amino acids. CDR3 bases: TGTGCCAGCAGCGTTACCCCGGGACAAACCTCTGGAAACACCATATATTTT. This translates into CASSVTPGQTSGNTIYF. The full variable domain, in which reference TRBV9 and TRBJ1-3 provide the parts outside the CDR3, is DSGVTQTPKHLITATGQRVTLRCSPRSGDLSVYWYQQSLDQGLQFLIQYYNGEERAKGNILERFSAQQFPDLHSELNLSSLELGDSALYFCASSVTPGQTSGNTIYFGEGSWLTVV.

This rearrangement joins TRBV3-1 (or the pseudogene TRBV3-2) to TRBJ2-5; 7 nucleotides match TRBD1. The CDR3 has 14 amino acids. Germline trimming cut 3 bases from V and 10 bases from J; bases unmatched to any gene: 11. Germline CDR1 is LGHDT and CDR2 is YNNKEL (reference sequence). In nucleotides, the CDR3 is TGTGCCAGCAGCCAGGTAACAGGGGAAGGCGACCAGTACTTC. Amino acids: CASSQVTGEGDQYF.

On this clone itself: A read error may produce the germline difference seen at one junction end. The genes are TRBV12-3 or TRBV12-4 and TRBJ2-1; D unclear. CDR3 size: 13 residues. The CDR3 reads CASSPLITSEEFF. The CDR3 DNA sequence: TGTGCCAGCAGTCCCCTTATTACTTCTGAGGAGTTCTTC.

This clone was counted only a few times. The V and J genes are TRBV27 and TRBJ2-3; the match to TRBD2 covers 7 bases. V trimming: 5 bases; J trimming: 2 bases; junction bases outside the gene matches: 7. Per germline, CDR1 MNHEY and CDR2 SMNVEV (reference sequence). CDR3 length: 15 amino acids. CDR3 sequence: CASSTPSGPTDTQYF. For the CDR3, the DNA is TGTGCCAGCAGTACGCCTAGCGGCCCCACAGATACGCAGTATTTT.

This rearrangement joins TRBV3-1 (or the pseudogene TRBV3-2) to TRBJ1-2; D gene unclear. V lost 4 bases and J 2 bases, leaving 20 bases between the germline ends. Germline CDR1 reads LGHDT; CDR2 reads YNNKEL (reference sequence). The CDR3 totals 17 residues. The CDR3 protein is CASSPEGQRKRNYGYTF. CDR3 nucleotides: TGTGCCAGCAGCCCGGAGGGCCAGCGGAAACGCAACTATGGCTACACCTTC.

V usage is TRBV18 and J usage is TRBJ1-5; D is unresolved. The CDR3 covers 15 residues. Deletions cut 3 bases from V and 0 bases from J, with 9 bases between. The V gene's germline CDR1 is KGHSH and CDR2 LQKENI. CDR3 region: CASSPRRYSNQPQHF. The CDR3 DNA is TGTGCCAGCTCACCTAGGCGGTATAGCAATCAGCCCCAGCATTTT.

The chain carries TRBV5-5 and TRBJ1-2; TRBD1 agrees at 7 bases. Germline assignment: CDR1 SGHKS and CDR2 YYEKEE (reference sequence). CDR3 size: 15 residues. The junction had 10 bases not matched to a gene; V was cut back by 0 bases and J by 8 bases. CDR3 sequence reads: CASSLAPRGQDGYTF. The CDR3 DNA follows: TGTGCCAGCAGCTTGGCTCCGAGGGGGCAGGACGGCTACACCTTC. Full variable domain (missing parts from reference TRBV5-5 and TRBJ1-2): DAGVTQSPTHLIKTRGQQVTLRCSPISGHKSVSWYQQVLGQGPQFIFQYYEKEERGRGNFPDRFSARQFPNYSSELNVNALLLGDSALYLCASSLAPRGQDGYTFGSGTRLTVV.

The J gene is TRBJ1-1, the V gene TRBV5-4; 7 positions agree with TRBD1. The V and J ends lost 3 bases and 2 bases, in that order; junction bases with no gene match: 7. The CDR3 contains 15 residues. Germline V gives CDR1 SGHNT, CDR2 YYREEE (reference sequence). CDR3 sequence (DNA): TGTGCCAGCAGCTCCCCCAACAGGGGCAACACTGAAGCTTTCTTT. Amino acid sequence: CASSSPNRGNTEAFF.

V and J are TRBV13 and TRBJ1-2; 7 nucleotides line up with TRBD1. Unmatched junction bases numbered 7, after V lost 5 bases and J lost 1 base. CDR3 length equals 15 residues. Germline CDR1 is PRHDT and CDR2 is FYEKMQ (reference sequence). The CDR3 DNA reads as TGTGCCAGCAGCCGGGGACAGTCCTATAACTATGGCTACACCTTC. Protein: CASSRGQSYNYGYTF.

V usage is TRBV25-1 and J usage is TRBJ2-7; 8 nucleotides match TRBD1. The J segment lost 9 bases and the V segment lost 1 base, leaving 11 bases of the junction unmatched. The CDR3 has 15 residues. Per germline, CDR1 MGHDK and CDR2 SYGVNS. CDR3 region: CASSESGGQGGGQYF. CDR3 nucleotides: TGTGCCAGCAGTGAATCTGGTGGACAGGGTGGGGGGCAGTACTTC.

The chain is built from TRBV9 and TRBJ1-2, with 11 nucleotides matching TRBD1. The CDR3 consists of 15 residues. Germline V CDR1 and CDR2: SGDLS, YYNGEE. Trimming took 3 bases from V and 6 from J; bases not matched to a gene: 7. The CDR3 DNA sequence: TGTGCCAGCAGCGGAGGACAGGGGGCTTTTCATGGCTACACCTTC. The encoded protein is CASSGGQGAFHGYTF.

This chain links TRBV4-3 with TRBJ2-1, with D possibly TRBD2 on 6 matching bases. V was clipped by 2 bases and J by 9 bases, with 14 bases between them. Germline values: CDR1 LGHNA, CDR2 YSLEER. The CDR3 totals 14 residues. The CDR3 DNA reads TGCGCCAGCAGCCAACCGGGACTCTCGGGTGAGCAGTTCTTC. It codes for CASSQPGLSGEQFF.

This clone was counted a single time. The chain uses TRBV5-1 and TRBJ2-5, with 7 bases aligning to TRBD2. The V gene end was trimmed by 2 bases and the J gene end by 4 bases; junction bases not matched to a gene: 8. The CDR3 extends over 15 amino acids. Germline V lookup: CDR1 SGHRS, CDR2 YFSETQ. The CDR3 is CASSLGREGLETQYF. CDR3 DNA sequence: TGCGCCAGCAGCTTAGGGAGGGAGGGTCTAGAGACCCAGTACTTC.

This clone was counted between two and nine times. The chain links TRBV19 to TRBJ1-5; 7 bases agree with TRBD1. V gave up 1 base and J gave up 2 bases; unmatched junction bases: 5. Germline V gives CDR1 LNHDA, CDR2 SQIVND (reference sequence). The CDR3 runs 16 residues. CDR3 sequence reads: CASSIVNRGGNQPQHF. The CDR3 DNA follows: TGTGCCAGTAGTATAGTGAACAGGGGAGGCAATCAGCCCCAGCATTTT.

The chain employs TRBV24-1 and TRBJ2-3; D remains ambiguous. Germline V gene data show CDR1 as KGHDR and CDR2 as SFDVKD. The CDR3 extends over 12 amino acids. V was clipped by 9 bases and J by 2 bases, with 8 bases between them. The CDR3 coding sequence is TGTGCCACCGGGCAGGACACAGATACGCAGTATTTT. It specifies CATGQDTDTQYF.

The chain links TRBV29-1 to TRBJ1-1; D call uncertain. The CDR3 loop spans 13 amino acids. The V gene lost 4 bases and the J gene lost 11 bases, with 20 bases spanning the gap. Germline CDR1 is SQVTM and CDR2 is ANQGSEA. The CDR3 DNA reads TGCAGCGTTGTCCTCGGACTTCTCGGTGGGGCTTTCTTT. It translates to CSVVLGLLGGAFF.

This sequence joins TRBV29-1 and TRBJ1-3, with D perhaps TRBD1 (6 bases). Per the germline V gene, CDR1 is SQVTM and CDR2 is ANQGSEA. The CDR3 sequence is 14 residues long. Trimming cost V 4 bases and J 3 bases, with 13 bases left between them. The CDR3 DNA sequence: TGCAGCGTTGCCGGGGGGGCCGGTGGAAACACCATATATTTT. It encodes CSVAGGAGGNTIYF.